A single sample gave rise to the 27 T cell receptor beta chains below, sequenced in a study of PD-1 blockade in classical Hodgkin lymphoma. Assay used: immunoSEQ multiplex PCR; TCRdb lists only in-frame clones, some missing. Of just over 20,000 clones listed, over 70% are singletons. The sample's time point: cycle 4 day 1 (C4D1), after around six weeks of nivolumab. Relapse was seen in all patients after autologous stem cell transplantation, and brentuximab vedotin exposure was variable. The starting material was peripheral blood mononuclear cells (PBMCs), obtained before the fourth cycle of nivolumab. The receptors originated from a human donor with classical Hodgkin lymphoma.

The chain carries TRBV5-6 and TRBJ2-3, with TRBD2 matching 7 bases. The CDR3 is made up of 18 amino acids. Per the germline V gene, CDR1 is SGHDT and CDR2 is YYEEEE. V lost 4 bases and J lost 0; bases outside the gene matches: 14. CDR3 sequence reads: CASSRLAGTITSTDTQYF. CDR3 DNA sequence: TGTGCCAGCAGCCGATTGGCCGGGACTATCACTAGCACAGATACGCAGTATTTT.

The CDR3 loop is CASSISLLSITDTQYF. CDR3 coding DNA: TGTGCCAGTAGTATATCCCTCCTTTCAATCACAGATACGCAGTATTTT. The chain couples TRBV19 to TRBJ2-3; D is unresolved. Trimming took 2 bases from V and 2 from J, leaving 14 bases between them. The germline V gene has CDR1 LNHDA and CDR2 SQIVND (reference sequence). The CDR3 covers 16 residues.

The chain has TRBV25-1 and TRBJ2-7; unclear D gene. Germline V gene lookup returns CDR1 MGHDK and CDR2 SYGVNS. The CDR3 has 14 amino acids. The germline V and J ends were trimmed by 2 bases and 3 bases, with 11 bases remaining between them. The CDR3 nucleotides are TGTGCCAGCAGTGAAGGCCAGTACTTCTACGAGCAGTACTTC. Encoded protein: CASSEGQYFYEQYF.

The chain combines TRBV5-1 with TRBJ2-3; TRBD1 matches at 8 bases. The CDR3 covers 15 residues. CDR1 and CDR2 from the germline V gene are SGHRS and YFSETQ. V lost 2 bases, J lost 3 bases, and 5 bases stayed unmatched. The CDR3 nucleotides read TGCGCCAGCAGCTTTGGACAGGGTTGGACAGATACGCAGTATTTT. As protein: CASSFGQGWTDTQYF. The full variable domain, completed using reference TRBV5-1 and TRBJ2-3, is KAGVTQTPRYLIKTRGQQVTLSCSPISGHRSVSWYQQTPGQGLQFLFEYFSETQRNKGNFPGRFSGRQFSNSRSEMNVSTLELGDSALYLCASSFGQGWTDTQYFGPGTRLTVL.

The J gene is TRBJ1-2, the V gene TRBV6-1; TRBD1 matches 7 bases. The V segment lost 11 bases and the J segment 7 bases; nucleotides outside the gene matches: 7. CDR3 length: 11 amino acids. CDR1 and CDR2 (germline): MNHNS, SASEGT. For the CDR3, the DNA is TGTGCCGGGAAGAGGGACAGTGGCTACACCTTC. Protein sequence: CAGKRDSGYTF.

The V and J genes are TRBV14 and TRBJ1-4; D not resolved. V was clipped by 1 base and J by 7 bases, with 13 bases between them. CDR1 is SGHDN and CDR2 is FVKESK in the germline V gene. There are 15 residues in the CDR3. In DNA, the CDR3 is TGTGCCAGCAGCCAAGCGGGAGTTGGAGTTGAAAAACTGTTTTTT. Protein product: CASSQAGVGVEKLFF.

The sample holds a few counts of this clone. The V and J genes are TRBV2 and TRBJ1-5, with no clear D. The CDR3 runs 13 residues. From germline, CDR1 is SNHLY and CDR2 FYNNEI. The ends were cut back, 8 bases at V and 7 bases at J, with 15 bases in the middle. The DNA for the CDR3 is TGTGCCAGCGAGCCCGGGGATGGCCAGCCCCAGCATTTT. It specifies CASEPGDGQPQHF. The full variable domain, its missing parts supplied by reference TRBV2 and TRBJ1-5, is EPEVTQTPSHQVTQMGQEVILRCVPISNHLYFYWYRQILGQKVEFLVSFYNNEISEKSEIFDDQFSVERPDGSNFTLKIRSTKLEDSAMYFCASEPGDGQPQHFGDGTRLSIL.

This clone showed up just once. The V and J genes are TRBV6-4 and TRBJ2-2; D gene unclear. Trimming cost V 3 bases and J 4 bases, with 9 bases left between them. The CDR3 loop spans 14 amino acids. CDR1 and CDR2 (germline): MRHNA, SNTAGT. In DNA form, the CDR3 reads TGTGCCAGCAGTGAAAGGGTCCTCACCGGGGAGCTGTTTTTT. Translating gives CASSERVLTGELFF.

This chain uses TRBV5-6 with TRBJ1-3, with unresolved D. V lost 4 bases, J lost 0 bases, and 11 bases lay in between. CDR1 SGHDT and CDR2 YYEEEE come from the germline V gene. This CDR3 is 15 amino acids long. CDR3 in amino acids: CASSTNGYSGNTIYF. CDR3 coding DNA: TGTGCCAGCAGCACGAACGGGTACTCTGGAAACACCATATATTTT.

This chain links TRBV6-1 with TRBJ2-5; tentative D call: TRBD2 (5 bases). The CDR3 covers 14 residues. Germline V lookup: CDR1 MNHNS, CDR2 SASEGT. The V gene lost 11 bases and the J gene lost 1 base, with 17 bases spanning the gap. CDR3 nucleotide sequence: TGTGCCGGGAACTCCGGGAACCTCCAAGAGACCCAGTACTTC. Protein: CAGNSGNLQETQYF.

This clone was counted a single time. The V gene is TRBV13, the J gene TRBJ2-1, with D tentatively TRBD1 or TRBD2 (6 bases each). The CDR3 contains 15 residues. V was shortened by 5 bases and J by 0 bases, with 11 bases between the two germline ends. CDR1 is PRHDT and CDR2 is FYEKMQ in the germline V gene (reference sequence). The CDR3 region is CASSRGGYSYNEQFF. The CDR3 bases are TGTGCCAGCAGCCGAGGGGGGTACTCCTACAATGAGCAGTTCTTC.

The CDR3 region is CASSDGGKAKNIQYF. The CDR3 DNA sequence: TGCGCCAGCAGTGATGGCGGGAAGGCCAAAAACATTCAGTACTTC. The chain links TRBV10-1 to TRBJ2-4, with D tentatively TRBD2 (6 bases). Deletions cut 3 bases from V and 1 base from J, with 10 bases between. The CDR3 totals 15 residues. CDR1 is WNHNN, CDR2 SYGVQD, per germline (reference sequence).

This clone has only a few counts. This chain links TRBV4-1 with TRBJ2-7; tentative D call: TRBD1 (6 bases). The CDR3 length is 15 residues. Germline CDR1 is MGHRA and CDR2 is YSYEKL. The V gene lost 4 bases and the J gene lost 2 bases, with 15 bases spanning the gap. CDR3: CASSLTEGVTYEQYF. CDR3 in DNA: TGCGCCAGCAGCCTCACCGAGGGGGTTACCTACGAGCAGTACTTC.

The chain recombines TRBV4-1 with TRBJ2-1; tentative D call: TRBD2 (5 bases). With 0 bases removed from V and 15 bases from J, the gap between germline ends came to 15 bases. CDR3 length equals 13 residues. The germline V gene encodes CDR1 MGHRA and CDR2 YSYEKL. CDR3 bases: TGCGCCAGCAGCCAAGACGGGATTGGGGTCACGTTCTTC. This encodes CASSQDGIGVTFF.

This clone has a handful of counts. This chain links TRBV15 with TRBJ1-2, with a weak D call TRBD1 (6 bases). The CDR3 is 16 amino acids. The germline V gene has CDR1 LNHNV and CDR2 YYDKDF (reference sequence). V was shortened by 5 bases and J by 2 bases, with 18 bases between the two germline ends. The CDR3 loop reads CATSGGGGRSNYGYTF. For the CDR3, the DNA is TGTGCCACCAGCGGCGGGGGGGGCAGGAGCAACTATGGCTACACCTTC.

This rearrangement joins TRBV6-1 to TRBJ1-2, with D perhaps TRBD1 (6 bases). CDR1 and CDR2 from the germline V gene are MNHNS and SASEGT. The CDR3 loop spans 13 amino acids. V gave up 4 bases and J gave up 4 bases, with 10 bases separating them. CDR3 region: CASSARTVYGYTF. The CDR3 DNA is TGTGCCAGCAGTGCCCGGACAGTCTATGGCTACACCTTC.

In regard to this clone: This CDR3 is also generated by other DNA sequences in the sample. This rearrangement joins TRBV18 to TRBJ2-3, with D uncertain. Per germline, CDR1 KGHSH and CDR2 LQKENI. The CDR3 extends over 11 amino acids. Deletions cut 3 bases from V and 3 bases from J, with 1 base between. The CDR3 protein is CASSPTDTQYF. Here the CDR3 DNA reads TGTGCCAGCTCACCGACAGATACGCAGTATTTT.

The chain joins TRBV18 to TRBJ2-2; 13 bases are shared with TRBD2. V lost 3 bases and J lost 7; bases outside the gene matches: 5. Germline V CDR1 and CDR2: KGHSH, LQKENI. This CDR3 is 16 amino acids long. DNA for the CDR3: TGTGCCAGCTCACCCGGACTAGCGGGAGTGTTCGGGGAGCTGTTTTTT. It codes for CASSPGLAGVFGELFF.

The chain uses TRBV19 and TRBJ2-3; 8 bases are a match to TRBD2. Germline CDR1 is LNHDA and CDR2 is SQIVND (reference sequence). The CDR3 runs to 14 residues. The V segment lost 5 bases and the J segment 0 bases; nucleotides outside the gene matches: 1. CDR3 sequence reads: CASSASGSTDTQYF. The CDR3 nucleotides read TGTGCCAGTAGTGCTAGCGGGAGCACAGATACGCAGTATTTT.

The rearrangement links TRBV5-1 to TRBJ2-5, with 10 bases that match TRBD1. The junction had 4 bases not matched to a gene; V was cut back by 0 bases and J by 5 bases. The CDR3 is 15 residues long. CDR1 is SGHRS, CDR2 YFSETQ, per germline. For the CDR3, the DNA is TGCGCCAGCAGCTTGGTGACAGGGGGCTCGGAGACCCAGTACTTC. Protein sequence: CASSLVTGGSETQYF.

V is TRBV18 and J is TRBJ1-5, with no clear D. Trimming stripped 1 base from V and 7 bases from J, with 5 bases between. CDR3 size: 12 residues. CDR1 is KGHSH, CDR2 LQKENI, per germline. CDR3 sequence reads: CASSPQNQPQHF. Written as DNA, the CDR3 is TGTGCCAGCTCACCACAGAACCAGCCCCAGCATTTT.

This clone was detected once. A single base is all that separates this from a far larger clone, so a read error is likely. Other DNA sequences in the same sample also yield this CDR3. CDR3 sequence reads: CASSPLVRSEQYF. DNA for the CDR3: TGCGCCAGCAGCCCCCTAGTCCGGTCCGAGCAGTACTTC. The genes are TRBV10-2 and TRBJ2-7, with unresolved D. CDR1 is WSHSY and CDR2 is SAAADI in the germline V gene. The CDR3 is 13 residues long. The V and J ends lost 6 bases and 6 bases respectively, with 15 bases between them.

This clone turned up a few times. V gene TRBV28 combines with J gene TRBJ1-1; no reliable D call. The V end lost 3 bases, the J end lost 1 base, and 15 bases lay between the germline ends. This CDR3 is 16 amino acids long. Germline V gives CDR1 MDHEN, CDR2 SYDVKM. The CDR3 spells CASSFGEIRSNTEAFF. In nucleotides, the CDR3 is TGTGCCAGCAGTTTCGGGGAGATAAGGTCGAACACTGAAGCTTTCTTT.

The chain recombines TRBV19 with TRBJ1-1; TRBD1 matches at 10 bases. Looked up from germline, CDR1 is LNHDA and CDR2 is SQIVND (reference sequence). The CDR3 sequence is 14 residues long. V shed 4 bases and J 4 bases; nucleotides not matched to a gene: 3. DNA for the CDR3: TGTGCCAGTAGTACACGACAGGGGGCCACTGAAGCTTTCTTT. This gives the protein CASSTRQGATEAFF.

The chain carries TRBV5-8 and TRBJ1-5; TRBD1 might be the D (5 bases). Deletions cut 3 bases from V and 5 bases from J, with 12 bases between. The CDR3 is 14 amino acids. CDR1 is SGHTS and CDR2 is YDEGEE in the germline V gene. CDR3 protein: CASSSGTDYQPQHF. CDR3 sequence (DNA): TGTGCCAGCAGCTCCGGGACTGATTATCAGCCCCAGCATTTT.

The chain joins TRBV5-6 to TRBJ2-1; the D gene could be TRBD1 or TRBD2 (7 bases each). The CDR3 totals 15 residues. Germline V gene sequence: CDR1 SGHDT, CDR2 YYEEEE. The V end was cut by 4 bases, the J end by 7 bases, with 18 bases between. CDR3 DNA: TGTGCCAGCAGCGGCCGGGACAGCGGGACGAATGAGCAGTTCTTC. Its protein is CASSGRDSGTNEQFF.

This CDR3 is CASSLGTGVNYGYTF. The CDR3 coding sequence is TGCGCCAGCAGCTTGGGAACAGGGGTTAACTATGGCTACACCTTC. V gene TRBV5-1 combines with J gene TRBJ1-2; TRBD1 matches 7 bases. After removal of 0 bases from V and 1 base from J, the junction contained 3 bases not matched to a gene. CDR1 and CDR2 from the germline V gene are SGHRS and YFSETQ. This CDR3 is built from 15 residues.